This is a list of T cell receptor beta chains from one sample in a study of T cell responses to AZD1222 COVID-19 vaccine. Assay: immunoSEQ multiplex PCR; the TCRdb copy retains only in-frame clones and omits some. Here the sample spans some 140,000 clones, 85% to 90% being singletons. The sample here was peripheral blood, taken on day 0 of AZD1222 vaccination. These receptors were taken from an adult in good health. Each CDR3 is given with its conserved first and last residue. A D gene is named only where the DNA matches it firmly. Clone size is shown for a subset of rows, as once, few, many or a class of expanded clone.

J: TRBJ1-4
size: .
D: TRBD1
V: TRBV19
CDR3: CASRPQGEAPLLEKLFF

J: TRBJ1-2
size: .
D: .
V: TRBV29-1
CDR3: CSVEEGSHYGYTF

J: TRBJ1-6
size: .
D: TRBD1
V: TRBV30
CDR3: CAGTRKGTEFNSPLHF

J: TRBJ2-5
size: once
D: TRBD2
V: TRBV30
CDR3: CAWSWRGSGETQYF

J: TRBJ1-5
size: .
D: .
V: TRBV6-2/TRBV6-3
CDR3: CASSYSRDLQGQPQHF

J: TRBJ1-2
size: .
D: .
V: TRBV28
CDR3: CASSRLRQGSGYTF

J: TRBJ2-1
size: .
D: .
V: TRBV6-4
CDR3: CASSDSERGPYNEQFF

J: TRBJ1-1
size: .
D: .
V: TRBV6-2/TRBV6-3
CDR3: CASSYSFREAFF

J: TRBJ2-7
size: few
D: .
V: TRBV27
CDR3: CASSPQGGEQYF

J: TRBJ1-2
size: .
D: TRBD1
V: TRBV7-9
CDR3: CASSPRDRQNYGYTF

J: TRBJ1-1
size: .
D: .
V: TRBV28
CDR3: CASSRAAEAFF

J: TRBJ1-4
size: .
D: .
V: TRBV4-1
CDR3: CASSQDVSYNEKLFF

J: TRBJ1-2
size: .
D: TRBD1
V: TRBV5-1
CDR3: CASSWDRSGYTF

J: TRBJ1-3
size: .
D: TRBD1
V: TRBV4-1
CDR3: CASSQTGTGEVSIYF

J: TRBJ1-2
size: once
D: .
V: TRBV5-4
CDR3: CASSLVGRVNYGYTF

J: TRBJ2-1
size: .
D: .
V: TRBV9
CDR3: CASSVGPSPDNEQFF

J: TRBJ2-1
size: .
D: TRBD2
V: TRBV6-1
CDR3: CASSDLSSGNEQFF

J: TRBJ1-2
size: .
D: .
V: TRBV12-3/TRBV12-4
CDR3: CASTWTANYGYTF

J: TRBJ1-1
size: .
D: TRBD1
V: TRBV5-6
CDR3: CASSLAGTGEAFF

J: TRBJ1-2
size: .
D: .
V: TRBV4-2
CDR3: CASSQDGAEINYGYTF

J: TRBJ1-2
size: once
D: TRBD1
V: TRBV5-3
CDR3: CARSIPVEGASGYTF

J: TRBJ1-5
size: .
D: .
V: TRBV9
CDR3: CASSESLNQPQHF

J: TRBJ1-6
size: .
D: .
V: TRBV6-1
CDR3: CASSDSQGYNSPLHF

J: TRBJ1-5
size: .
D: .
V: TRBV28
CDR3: CASSSNPGTGRSNQPQHF

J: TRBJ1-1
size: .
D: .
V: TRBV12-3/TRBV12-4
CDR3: CASSKTEAFF

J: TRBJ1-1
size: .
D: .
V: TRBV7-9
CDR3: CASSLVGAGMNTEAFF

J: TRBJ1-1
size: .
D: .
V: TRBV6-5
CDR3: CASSKTGTLNTEAFF

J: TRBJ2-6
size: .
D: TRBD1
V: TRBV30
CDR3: CAWSLRGLGANVLTF

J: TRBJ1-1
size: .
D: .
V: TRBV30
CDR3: CAWSNDLNTEAFF

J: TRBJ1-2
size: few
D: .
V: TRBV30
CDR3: CAWSRGIDYGYTF

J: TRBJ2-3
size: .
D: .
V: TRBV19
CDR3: CASSNTGTAGDTQYF

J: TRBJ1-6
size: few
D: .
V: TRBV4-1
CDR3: CASSHTGILRSYNSPLHF

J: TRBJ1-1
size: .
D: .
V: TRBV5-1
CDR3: CASSLGEMNTEAFF

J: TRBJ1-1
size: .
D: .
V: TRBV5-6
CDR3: CASSSGAELEAFF

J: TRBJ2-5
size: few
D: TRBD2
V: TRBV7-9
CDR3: CASSGAGVGETQYF

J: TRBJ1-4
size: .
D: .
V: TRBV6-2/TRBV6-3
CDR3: CASSPHRARNEKLFF

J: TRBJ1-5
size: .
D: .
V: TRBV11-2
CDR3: CASSHGIMGNQPQHF

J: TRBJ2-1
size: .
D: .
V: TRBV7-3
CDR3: CASGAGPSSYNEQFF

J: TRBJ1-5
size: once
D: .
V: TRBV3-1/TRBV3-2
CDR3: CASSAGKVSNQPQHF

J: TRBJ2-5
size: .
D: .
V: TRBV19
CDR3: CASSLGRGYQETQYF

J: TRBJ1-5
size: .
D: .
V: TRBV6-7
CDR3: CASSYLRQVHQPQHF

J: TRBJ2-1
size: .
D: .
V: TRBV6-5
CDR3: CASEAPGFSVQFF

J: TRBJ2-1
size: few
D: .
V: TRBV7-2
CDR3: CASSLDWRKDYNEQFF

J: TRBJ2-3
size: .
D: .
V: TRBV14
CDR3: CASSQDYSTDTQYF

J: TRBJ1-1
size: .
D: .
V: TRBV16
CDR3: CASSHQQGNTEAFF

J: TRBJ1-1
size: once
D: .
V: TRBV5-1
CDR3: CASSLRKGSDTEAFF